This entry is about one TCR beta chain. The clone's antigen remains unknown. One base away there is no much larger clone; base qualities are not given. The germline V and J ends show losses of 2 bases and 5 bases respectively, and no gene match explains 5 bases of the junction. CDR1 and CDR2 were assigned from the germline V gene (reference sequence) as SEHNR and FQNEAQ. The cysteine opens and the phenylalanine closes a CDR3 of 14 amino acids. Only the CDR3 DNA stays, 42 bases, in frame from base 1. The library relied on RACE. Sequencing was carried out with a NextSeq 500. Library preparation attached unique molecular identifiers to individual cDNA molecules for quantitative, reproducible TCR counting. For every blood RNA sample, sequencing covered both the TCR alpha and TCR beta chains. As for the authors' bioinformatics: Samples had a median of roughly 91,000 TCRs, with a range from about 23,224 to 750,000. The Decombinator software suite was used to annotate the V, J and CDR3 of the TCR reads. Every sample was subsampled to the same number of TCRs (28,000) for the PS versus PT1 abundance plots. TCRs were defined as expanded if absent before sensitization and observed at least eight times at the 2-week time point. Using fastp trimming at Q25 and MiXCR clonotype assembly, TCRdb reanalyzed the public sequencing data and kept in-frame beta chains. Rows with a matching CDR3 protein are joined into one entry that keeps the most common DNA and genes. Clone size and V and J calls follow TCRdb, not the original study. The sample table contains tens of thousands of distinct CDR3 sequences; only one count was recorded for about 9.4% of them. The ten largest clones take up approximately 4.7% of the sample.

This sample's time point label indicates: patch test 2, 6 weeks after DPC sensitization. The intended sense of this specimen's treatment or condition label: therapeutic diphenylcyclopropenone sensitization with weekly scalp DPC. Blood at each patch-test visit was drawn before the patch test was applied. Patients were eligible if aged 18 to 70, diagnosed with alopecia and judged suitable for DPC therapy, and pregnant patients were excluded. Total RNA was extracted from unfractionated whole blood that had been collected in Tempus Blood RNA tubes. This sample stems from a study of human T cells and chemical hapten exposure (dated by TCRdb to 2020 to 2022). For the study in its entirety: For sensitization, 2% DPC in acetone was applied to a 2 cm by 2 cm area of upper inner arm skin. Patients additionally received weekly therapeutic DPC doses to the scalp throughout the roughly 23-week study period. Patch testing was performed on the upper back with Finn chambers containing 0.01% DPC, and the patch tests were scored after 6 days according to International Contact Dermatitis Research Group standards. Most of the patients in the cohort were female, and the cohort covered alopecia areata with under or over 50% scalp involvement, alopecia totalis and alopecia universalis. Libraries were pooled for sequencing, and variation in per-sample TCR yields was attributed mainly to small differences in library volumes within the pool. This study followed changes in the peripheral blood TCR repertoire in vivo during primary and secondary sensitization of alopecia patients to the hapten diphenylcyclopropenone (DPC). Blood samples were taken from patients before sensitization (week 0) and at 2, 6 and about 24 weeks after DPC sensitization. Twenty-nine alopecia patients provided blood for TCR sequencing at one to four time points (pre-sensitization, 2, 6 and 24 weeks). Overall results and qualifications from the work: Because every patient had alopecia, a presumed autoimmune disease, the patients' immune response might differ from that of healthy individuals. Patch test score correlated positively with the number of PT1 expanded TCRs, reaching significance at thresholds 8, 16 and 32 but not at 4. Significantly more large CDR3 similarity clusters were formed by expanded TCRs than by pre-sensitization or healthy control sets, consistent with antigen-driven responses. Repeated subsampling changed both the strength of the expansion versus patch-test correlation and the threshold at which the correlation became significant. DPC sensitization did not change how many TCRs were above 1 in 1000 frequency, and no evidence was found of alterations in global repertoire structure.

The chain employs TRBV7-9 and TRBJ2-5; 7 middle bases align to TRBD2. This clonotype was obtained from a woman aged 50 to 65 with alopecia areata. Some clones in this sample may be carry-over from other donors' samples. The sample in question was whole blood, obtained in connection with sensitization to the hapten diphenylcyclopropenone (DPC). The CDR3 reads CASSLTSDLETQYF. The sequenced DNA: TGTGCCAGCAGCTTAACTAGCGACCTGGAGACCCAGTACTTC.